This record looks at one T cell receptor beta chain sequence and its context. Its antigen specificity is not known. The input lacks base qualities; no much larger clone sits a single base away. The QIAamp DNA FFPE kit was used to extract genomic DNA from formalin-fixed paraffin-embedded autopsy tissue. The V end loses 2 bases and the J end loses 11 bases, and a stretch of 9 bases separates them. Spanning cysteine to phenylalanine, the CDR3 consists of 11 amino acids. CDR3 DNA is the only sequence kept; it has 33 bases, read in frame from the first base. CDR1 and CDR2, per the germline V gene (reference sequence), are MNHEY and SMNVEV. This record comes from a study of T cell repertoires in MIS-A myocarditis (dated by TCRdb to the early 2020s). The immunoSEQ bias-controlled multiplex PCR was used to amplify TCRbeta CDR3 regions, which were then sequenced at high throughput. Per the source publication's procedure: The immunoSEQ vendor pipeline collapsed and filtered the CDR3 sequences so that the abundance and frequency of each unique TCRbeta CDR3 could be quantified. Dominant CDR3 amino acid sequences were clustered with SARS-CoV-2-specific ImmuneCODE TCRbeta sequences by CD-HIT using a 90% global sequence identity threshold. Clones at frequencies from 0.1 to 1 were categorized as hyperexpanded, and clones at frequencies from 0.01 to 0.1 were categorized as large. CDR3 amino acid sequences and V and J gene assignments of dominant clones were confirmed with MiXCR. The R stringdist package was used to compute Levenshtein distances between the patient clonotypes and the ImmuneCODE hits. In TCRdb, the immuneACCESS table is reduced to in-frame sequences with V and J assigned. These tables do not hold every clone; where another copy was compared, an unresolved V gene accounts for under half, and the others remain unexplained. The V and J calls and clone size are taken from that table; D and trimming were inferred from the DNA. The sample has about 10,000 clones on record, approximately 90% of them singletons. The ten largest make up just over 2% of the sample.

The clonotype originates from a man in his late teens or twenties with fulminant myocarditis from multisystem inflammatory syndrome in adults (MIS-A) after COVID-19. The rearrangement combines TRBV27 with TRBJ1-1; the D gene lacks a confident call. Sequencing was carried out using thoracic lymph node tissue obtained at autopsy. The DNA reads as follows: TGTGCCAGCAGTTTAAACAAGAAGGCTTTCTTT. Protein translation: CASSLNKKAFF.